This T cell receptor (beta chain) was identified during a study of T cell responses to AZD1222 COVID-19 vaccine. Background on the study: Second doses at about 4 or about 12 weeks were pooled. Notes on the study in general: Possibly, clonal diversity was underestimated; donors were largely white British and included more females. With two AZD1222 doses given, Spike-specific TCR breadth and depth both rose.

The data were produced by immunoSEQ multiplex PCR, yet TCRdb's version contains in-frame clones alone and is incomplete. The table has 95,000 to 150,000 clones, about nine tenths seen once; the top ten hold 1.1%. The CDR3 covers 16 residues. The V segment lost 5 bases and the J segment 4 bases; nucleotides outside the gene matches: 12. Germline loops: CDR1 SGHTA, CDR2 FQGNSA. As for this clone: Antigen unknown.

This clonotype was obtained from an adult in good health. Specimen: peripheral blood, collected on day 0 of AZD1222 vaccination. The J gene is TRBJ2-3, the V gene TRBV7-2; 7 bases match TRBD2. CDR3: CASSTPASGGADTQYF. The CDR3 DNA reads as TGTGCCAGCAGCACACCCGCTAGCGGCGGGGCAGATACGCAGTATTTT.